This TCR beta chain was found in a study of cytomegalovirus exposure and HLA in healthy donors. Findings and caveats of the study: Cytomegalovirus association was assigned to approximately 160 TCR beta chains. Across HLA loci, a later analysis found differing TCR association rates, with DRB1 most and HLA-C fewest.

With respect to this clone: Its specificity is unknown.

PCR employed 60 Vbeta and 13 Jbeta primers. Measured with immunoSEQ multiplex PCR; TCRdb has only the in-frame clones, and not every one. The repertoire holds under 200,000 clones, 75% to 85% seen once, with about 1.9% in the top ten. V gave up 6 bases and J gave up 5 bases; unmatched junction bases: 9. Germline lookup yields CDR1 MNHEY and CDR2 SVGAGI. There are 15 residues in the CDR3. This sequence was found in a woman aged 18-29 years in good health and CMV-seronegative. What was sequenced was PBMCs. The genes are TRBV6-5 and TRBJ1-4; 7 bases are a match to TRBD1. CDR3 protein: CASSSRDSRNEKLFF. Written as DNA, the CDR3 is TGTGCCAGCAGCTCTCGGGACAGCCGGAATGAAAAACTGTTTTTT.